Listed below are T cell receptor beta chains from one sample, sequenced in a study of cytomegalovirus exposure and HLA in healthy donors. Clones were read by immunoSEQ multiplex PCR, and TCRdb kept only the in-frame ones, dropping some. Found here are 35,000 to 45,000 clones, roughly 69% of them singletons; the top ten hold around 3.5%. Source material: PBMCs. The receptors were sampled from a woman in her 30s in good health and CMV-seronegative. Each CDR3 is given without its conserved first and last residue.

TRBV4-2	TRBJ1-4	ASSQYTGRNEKLF
TRBV16	TRBJ2-1	ASSQSLNELVDEQF
TRBV15	TRBJ2-5	ATSRVLQGAGETQY
TRBV6-6	TRBJ2-5	ASRRDHQETQY
TRBV5-1	TRBJ2-7	ASSFNRFSYEQY
TRBV6-6	TRBJ2-7	ASSARGTGVHEQY
TRBV2	TRBJ2-6	ASTLQGGVSGANVLT
TRBV11-2	TRBJ1-2	ASSLGRDGVGGYT
TRBV6-1	TRBJ1-5	ASSVSQNQPQH
TRBV28	TRBJ1-5	ASSGIRDREQYSNQPQH
TRBV7-2	TRBJ1-1	ASTLGGGGTTEAF
TRBV7-9	TRBJ2-5	SYEQGYQTQY
TRBV19	TRBJ2-7	ASSIGLAGIYEQY
TRBV11-2	TRBJ2-7	ATKVTGGAYEQY
TRBV7-9	TRBJ2-1	ASSPLAGGPDNEQF
TRBV30	TRBJ2-5	AWGDRGFNLRGGTQY
TRBV2	TRBJ2-7	ASSDSYEQY
TRBV16	TRBJ2-7	ASSRGGLGDEQY
TRBV2	TRBJ1-1	ASSEALRQSNTEAF
TRBV14	TRBJ1-3	ASSHRLGASGNTIY
TRBV20-1	TRBJ1-1	SASPSAEAF
TRBV6-1	TRBJ2-7	ASRLAGKYEQY